This paragraph covers one T cell receptor (beta chain) sequence. Antigen unknown. This specimen belongs to a study of beta chain features in type 1 diabetes. V lost 6 bases to trimming and J lost 4 bases, with 12 bases between them. Germline assignment: CDR1 KGHSH and CDR2 LQKENI. This CDR3 comprises 13 residues. General study findings and limits: Moderate but significant shortening of TCRB CDR3s was recorded in all four CD4+ subsets from Type 1 diabetes patients. Patients and controls would share equally any PCR tilt toward shorter templates.

Expressed TCRB transcripts were sequenced because the isolated RNA had all been reverse transcribed beforehand. Mean read depth for naive, central memory and regulatory T cell samples was approximately 3.57 million reads. Measured with immunoSEQ multiplex PCR; TCRdb has only the in-frame clones, and not every one. The sample records 300,000 or so clones, 13% to 15% being singletons. The chain couples TRBV18 to TRBJ2-5; tentatively, D is TRBD1 (5 bases). This receptor was taken from a young man with type 1 diabetes. The specimen was naive CD4+ T cells from blood. The CDR3 DNA reads TGTGCCAGCTCTCCCGACAGTGGAGAGACCCAGTACTTC. Amino acids: CASSPDSGETQYF.